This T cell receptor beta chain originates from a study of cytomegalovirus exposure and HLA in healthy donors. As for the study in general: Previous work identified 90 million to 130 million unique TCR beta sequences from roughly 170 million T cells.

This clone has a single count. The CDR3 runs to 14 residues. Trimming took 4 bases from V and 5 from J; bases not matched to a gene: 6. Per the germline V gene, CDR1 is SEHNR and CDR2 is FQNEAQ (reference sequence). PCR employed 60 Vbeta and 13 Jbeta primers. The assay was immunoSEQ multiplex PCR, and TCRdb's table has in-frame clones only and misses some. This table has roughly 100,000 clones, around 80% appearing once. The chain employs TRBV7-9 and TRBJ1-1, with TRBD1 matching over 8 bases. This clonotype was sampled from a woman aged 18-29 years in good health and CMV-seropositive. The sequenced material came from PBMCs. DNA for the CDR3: TGTGCCAGCAGCTCAACAACAGGGGGAACTGAAGCTTTCTTT. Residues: CASSSTTGGTEAFF.